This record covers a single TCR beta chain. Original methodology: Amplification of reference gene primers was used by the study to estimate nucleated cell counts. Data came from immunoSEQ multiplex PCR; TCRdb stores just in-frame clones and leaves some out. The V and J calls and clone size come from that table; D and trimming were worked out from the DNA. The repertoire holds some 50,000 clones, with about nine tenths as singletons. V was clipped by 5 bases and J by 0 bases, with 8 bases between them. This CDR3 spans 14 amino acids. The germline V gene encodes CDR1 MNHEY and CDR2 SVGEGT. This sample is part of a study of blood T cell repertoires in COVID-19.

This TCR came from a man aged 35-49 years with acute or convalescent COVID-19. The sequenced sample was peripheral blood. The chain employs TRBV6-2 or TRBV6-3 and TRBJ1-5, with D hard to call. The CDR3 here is CASSAGSSNQPQHF. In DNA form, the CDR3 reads TGTGCCAGCAGTGCCGGGTCTAGCAATCAGCCCCAGCATTTT.